One sample yielded the 13 T cell receptor beta chains listed below, sequenced in a study of control samples from healthy donors and cancer patients (dated by TCRdb to 2018 to 2021). Libraries were constructed by the immunoSEQ multiplex PCR assay. The table comes from immuneACCESS by way of TCRdb, which keeps in-frame sequences with V and J called. Part of the clones is missing from these tables; in studies checked, under half for an unresolved V gene and the rest for unknown reasons. This sample has about 120,000 clones in its table, and more than 75% of those were observed once. The ten largest clones represent 2% to 2.5% of the sample. Material for sequencing was blood. These receptors came from a woman between 70 and 85 years old in good health.

The rearrangement links TRBV27 to TRBJ1-1; D gene unclear. V was trimmed by 11 bases and J by 0 bases, leaving 10 bases between them. The length of the CDR3 is 12 residues. The germline CDR1 and CDR2 sequences are MNHEY and SMNVEV (reference sequence). The CDR3 DNA sequence: TGTGCCGTGGGAAGATTGAACACTGAAGCTTTCTTT. Amino acids: CAVGRLNTEAFF.

The chain employs TRBV6-2 or TRBV6-3 and TRBJ2-7; the D call may be TRBD1 or TRBD2 (5 bases each). Trimming took 2 bases from V and 0 from J, leaving 5 bases between them. The CDR3 spans 13 residues. Per germline, CDR1 MNHEY and CDR2 SVGEGT. Here the CDR3 reads CASSYGGSYEQYF. In DNA, the CDR3 is TGTGCCAGCAGTTACGGGGGCTCCTACGAGCAGTACTTC.

This chain joins TRBV7-9 and TRBJ2-7; weak D call: TRBD2 (5 bases). V was shortened by 4 bases and J by 5 bases, with 24 bases between the two germline ends. The CDR3 is 17 residues long. CDR1 is SEHNR, CDR2 FQNEAQ, per germline (reference sequence). CDR3 amino acids: CASSSEFGPRGIDEQYF. For the CDR3, the DNA is TGTGCCAGCAGCTCAGAGTTCGGCCCACGGGGTATTGACGAGCAGTACTTC.

The chain employs TRBV27 and TRBJ1-2; D might be TRBD1 (5 bases). The CDR3 spans 13 residues. Deletions cut 3 bases from V and 7 bases from J, with 12 bases between. Germline-derived CDR1 and CDR2 are MNHEY and SMNVEV (reference sequence). CDR3 region: CASSFRQGSGYTF. Written as DNA, the CDR3 is TGTGCCAGCAGTTTTCGTCAGGGTAGTGGCTACACCTTC.

The chain recombines TRBV4-1 with TRBJ2-2, with D uncertain. CDR1 and CDR2 from the germline V gene are MGHRA and YSYEKL. V lost 0 bases and J 6 bases, leaving 11 bases between the germline ends. This CDR3 has 15 amino acids. The CDR3 bases are TGCGCCAGCAGCCAAGATTTCAGCTACGCCGGGGAGCTGTTTTTT. This sequence encodes CASSQDFSYAGELFF.

The chain employs TRBV15 and TRBJ2-2; no reliable D call. Germline values: CDR1 LNHNV, CDR2 YYDKDF (reference sequence). The CDR3 has 15 amino acids. V lost 0 bases and J lost 6, with 11 bases in between. This CDR3 reads CATSRDLGIAGELFF. The CDR3 bases are TGTGCCACCAGCAGAGATCTGGGTATCGCCGGGGAGCTGTTTTTT.

The genes are TRBV28 and TRBJ1-2; D is possibly TRBD1 (6 bases). The CDR3 spans 14 residues. CDR1 MDHEN and CDR2 SYDVKM come from the germline V gene. Trimming left V 6 bases short and J 4 bases short, with 15 bases between. This CDR3 is CASSSGTRGYGYTF. The DNA for the CDR3 is TGTGCCAGCAGCTCCGGGACAAGAGGCTATGGCTACACCTTC.

The chain employs TRBV7-2 and TRBJ1-2, with D tentatively TRBD1 (5 bases). The CDR3 has 15 residues. Trimming shortened V by 5 bases and J by 4 bases, and 17 bases separated the two germline ends. The V gene's germline CDR1 is SGHTA and CDR2 FQGNSA. This CDR3 is CASSPIRWGVYGYTF. CDR3 bases: TGTGCCAGCAGCCCCATCCGGTGGGGGGTCTATGGCTACACCTTC. The full variable domain, completed using reference TRBV7-2 and TRBJ1-2, is GAGVSQSPSNKVTEKGKDVELRCDPISGHTALYWYRQSLGQGLEFLIYFQGNSAPDKSGLPSDRFSAERTGGSVSTLTIQRTQQEDSAVYLCASSPIRWGVYGYTFGSGTRLTVV.

The CDR3 bases are TGTGCCATCAGTCGTCGGCTGGGACAGGGAGGGACCGGGGAGCTGTTTTTT. This translates into CAISRRLGQGGTGELFF. The chain is built from TRBV10-3 and TRBJ2-2; 9 bases align to TRBD1. After removal of 5 bases from V and 5 bases from J, the junction contained 12 bases not matched to a gene. This CDR3 has 17 amino acids. Germline CDR1 and CDR2: ENHRY and SYGVKD.

The gene calls are TRBV5-1 and TRBJ1-1; D might be TRBD1 (6 bases). With 2 bases removed from V and 3 bases from J, the gap between germline ends came to 11 bases. Germline V CDR1 and CDR2: SGHRS, YFSETQ. CDR3 size: 14 residues. Here the CDR3 DNA reads TGCGCCAGCAGCTTACAGGGCGAGGACACTGAAGCTTTCTTT. Its protein is CASSLQGEDTEAFF. Complete variable domain (other parts from reference TRBV5-1 and TRBJ1-1): KAGVTQTPRYLIKTRGQQVTLSCSPISGHRSVSWYQQTPGQGLQFLFEYFSETQRNKGNFPGRFSGRQFSNSRSEMNVSTLELGDSALYLCASSLQGEDTEAFFGQGTRLTVV.

The genes are TRBV15 and TRBJ2-5; D remains ambiguous. The germline V and J ends were trimmed by 0 bases and 2 bases, with 4 bases remaining between them. Germline-derived CDR1 and CDR2 are LNHNV and YYDKDF (reference sequence). This CDR3 spans 13 amino acids. The chain's CDR3 is CATSRDRQETQYF. The CDR3 nucleotides are TGTGCCACCAGCAGAGACCGACAAGAGACCCAGTACTTC.

The chain carries TRBV9 and TRBJ2-2; D may be TRBD1 (5 bases). From germline, CDR1 is SGDLS and CDR2 YYNGEE. The CDR3 length is 15 residues. V was trimmed by 7 bases and J by 1 base, leaving 14 bases between them. CDR3 nucleotides: TGTGCCAGCCAGGGAAGTGGTGGGAACACCGGGGAGCTGTTTTTT. It specifies CASQGSGGNTGELFF.

The V call is TRBV4-1, the J call TRBJ2-4; D may correspond to TRBD1 or TRBD2 (6 bases each). CDR3 length: 15 amino acids. V was shortened by 4 bases and J by 1 base, with 11 bases between the two germline ends. Germline CDR1 MGHRA, CDR2 YSYEKL. The CDR3 region has the DNA TGCGCCAGCAGCCGCATAGGGGGGGCCAAAAACATTCAGTACTTC. It codes for CASSRIGGAKNIQYF.